This entry concerns a single T cell receptor (beta chain). Its antigen is not identified. This record belongs to a study of cytomegalovirus exposure and HLA in healthy donors. Study results and caveats: Among immune exposure information, only CMV serostatus was available.

CDR1 and CDR2 from the germline V gene are MGHDK and SYGVNS. The length of the CDR3 is 13 residues. With V trimmed by 6 bases and J by 8 bases, 6 bases remained unmatched. Amplification used 60 Vbeta primers and 13 Jbeta primers. Method: immunoSEQ multiplex PCR; TCRdb's copy keeps in-frame clones and lacks some. The sample includes roughly 140,000 clones, approximately 78% of them seen just once. The gene calls are TRBV25-1 and TRBJ1-2, with 10 bases identical to TRBD1. Sequenced sample: PBMCs. This TCR derives from a middle-aged man in good health and CMV-seropositive. In DNA form, the CDR3 reads TGTGCCAGCAGACGACAGGGGGCTTTAGGCTACACCTTC. Its protein is CASRRQGALGYTF.